What follows describes a single TCR beta chain. This sample stems from a study of cytomegalovirus exposure and HLA in healthy donors. Whole-study context: When fewer than 500 donors were genotyped, 80% to 90% of them were found to fall in the Caucasian-associated ancestry cluster.

V lost 5 bases and J lost 3; bases outside the gene matches: 3. Germline loops: CDR1 LNHDA, CDR2 SQIVND (reference sequence). The CDR3 is 15 amino acids. PCR primers comprised 60 Vbeta and 13 Jbeta primers. Profiled with immunoSEQ multiplex PCR; TCRdb holds only in-frame clones, not every one. The sample lists 95,000 to 150,000 clones, 65% to 90% occurring once. The source is a woman in her thirties or forties in good health and CMV-seronegative. The chain couples TRBV19 to TRBJ1-5; 11 nucleotides align to TRBD1. Material for sequencing was PBMCs. The chain's CDR3 is CASSRDRGNNQPQHF. CDR3 nucleotides: TGTGCCAGTAGTCGGGACAGGGGGAACAATCAGCCCCAGCATTTT.